These T cell receptor beta chains were read from a single sample in a study of shared clonotypes between healthy human individuals. Sequencing used immunoSEQ multiplex PCR; TCRdb keeps in-frame clones, though not all of them. The table shows about 1.5 million clones, with 95% to 99% occurring only once. The sample consisted of naive CD4+ T cells sorted from blood. These receptor sequences come from a young man in good health. Each CDR3 is given without its conserved first and last residue. Only some rows state a clone size, as once, few, many or a class for expanded clones.

j_gene	abundance	v_gene	CDR3aa
TRBJ2-5	NA	TRBV25-1	ASSVTGTQGAQY
TRBJ2-5	NA	TRBV29-1	SVGTNFQETQY
TRBJ1-2	NA	TRBV9	ASRKGTGGASYGYT
TRBJ2-7	NA	TRBV27	ASSFLYEQY
TRBJ2-1	NA	TRBV5-4	ASSLERGGNEQF
TRBJ2-1	NA	TRBV10-2	ASTTPILANNEQF
TRBJ1-1	NA	TRBV25-1	ASSDGSLNTEAF
TRBJ1-4	once	TRBV30	AWSDGSPSEKLF
TRBJ2-7	NA	TRBV2	ANRGTSGGVR
TRBJ2-7	NA	TRBV28	ASSRDGSSYEQY
TRBJ2-7	NA	TRBV2	ASRKPGTGSYEQY
TRBJ2-7	NA	TRBV7-2	ASSLERTDEQY
TRBJ1-4	NA	TRBV7-2	ASSFEGREKLF
TRBJ2-1	NA	TRBV9	ASSVEDEQF
TRBJ2-1	NA	TRBV7-9	ASSLDGASPRGEQF
TRBJ2-7	NA	TRBV27	ASSFSPGTISLEQY
TRBJ1-1	NA	TRBV4-2	ASSQEGRNTEAF
TRBJ2-5	NA	TRBV11-2	ASSSQGPETQY
TRBJ2-1	NA	TRBV29-1	SVGGGQLYNEQF
TRBJ2-1	NA	TRBV19	ASSERELDYNEQF
TRBJ2-3	NA	TRBV7-6	ASSLIQLGLAGGTDTQY
TRBJ2-1	once	TRBV14	ASSQDGGVASGEQF
TRBJ2-7	NA	TRBV29-1	SVTGTSGIYEQY
TRBJ2-2	NA	TRBV18	ASSQYRDTGELF
TRBJ2-7	NA	TRBV5-6	ASSHPTSSDEQY
TRBJ2-7	NA	TRBV5-4	ASSLAGRTYEQY
TRBJ2-2	NA	TRBV7-2	ASSLAGTDTGELF